This TCR beta chain was observed in a study of blood T cell repertoires in COVID-19. In the study overall: Samples representing acute and convalescent COVID-19 were sourced from the United States, Italy and Spain. The cDNA or gDNA used as material had been derived from T cells, B-cell-depleted T cells, or PBMCs.

Measured with immunoSEQ multiplex PCR; TCRdb has only the in-frame clones, and not every one. The data show 50,000 to 60,000 clones, 65% to 85% seen once. V lost 0 bases to trimming and J lost 5 bases, with 10 bases between them. Germline assignment: CDR1 KGHSH and CDR2 LQKENI. This CDR3 contains 14 residues. Seattle-derived patients entered the study during active infection and were followed longitudinally. J is TRBJ2-5 and V is TRBV18; perhaps TRBD1 as D (5 bases). Sequencing was done on a sample of peripheral blood. The receptor comes from a man older than 75 with COVID-19, enrolled during active disease. The CDR3 sequence is CASSPPGERETQYF. CDR3 sequence (DNA): TGTGCCAGCTCACCACCAGGGGAAAGGGAGACCCAGTACTTC. The full variable domain, its missing parts supplied by reference TRBV18 and TRBJ2-5, is NAGVMQNPRHLVRRRGQEARLRCSPMKGHSHVYWYRQLPEEGLKFMVYLQKENIIDESGMPKERFSAEFPKEGPSILRIQQVVRGDSAAYFCASSPPGERETQYFGPGTRLLVL.